These 11 T cell receptor beta chains share one sample of origin, sequenced in a study of T-cell reconstitution after alpha-beta-depleted transplantation in children. TCRbeta library construction was performed incorporating unique molecular identifiers. One entry per CDR3 protein, called by TCRdb with MiXCR from the PCR reads. This repertoire shows approximately 120,000 distinct CDR3 sequences, more than 9.5% found once; its top ten account for under 30%. This specimen was PBMCs, mostly from graft donor cells, taken 180 days after TCRalphabeta/CD19-depleted stem cell transplant. The origin of the receptors is a girl under three years old who had a stem cell transplant for combined immunodeficiency, so the T cells may come from the graft donor.

This clonotype was seen a few times. The V gene is TRBV18, the J gene TRBJ2-7, with D perhaps matching TRBD1 (6 bases). CDR3 length equals 14 residues. The germline CDR1 and CDR2 sequences are KGHSH and LQKENI. Between the trimmed V and J ends, which lost 2 bases and 2 bases, there was a span of 10 bases. The CDR3 bases are TGTGCCAGCTCACCAACCGGACAGACCTACGAGCAGTACTTC. It translates to CASSPTGQTYEQYF.

Only a few counts were recorded for this clonotype. The chain carries TRBV4-3 and TRBJ2-3; the D is unclear. Germline V gives CDR1 LGHNA, CDR2 YSLEER. This CDR3 contains 12 residues. V shed 2 bases and J shed 10 bases, with 10 bases lying between them. CDR3 DNA: TGCGCCAGCAGCCAAAGTCCCCATCCGCAGTATTTT. This translates into CASSQSPHPQYF.

This clonotype was seen a few times. The chain recombines TRBV20-1 with TRBJ1-2; D uncertain. The V end lost 3 bases, the J end lost 4 bases, and 6 bases lay between the germline ends. Germline V gives CDR1 DFQATT, CDR2 SNEGSKA (reference sequence). The CDR3 is 11 residues long. The CDR3 DNA reads as TGCAGTGCTAGCACAAGCTATGGCTACACCTTC. Translation gives CSASTSYGYTF.

There are a few counts of this clonotype. The gene calls are TRBV20-1 and TRBJ2-6; 8 nucleotides agree with TRBD1. This CDR3 has 17 amino acids. Germline-derived CDR1 and CDR2 are DFQATT and SNEGSKA (reference sequence). V lost 1 base and J lost 0; bases outside the gene matches: 5. The CDR3 reads CSARALTGGSGANVLTF. CDR3 coding DNA: TGCAGTGCTAGAGCCCTCACAGGGGGCTCTGGGGCCAACGTCCTGACTTTC.

This clonotype has a handful of counts. The chain couples TRBV28 to TRBJ2-7; D gene uncertain. CDR1 is MDHEN, CDR2 SYDVKM, per germline. V lost 3 bases and J lost 1, with 7 bases in between. This CDR3 spans 13 amino acids. The CDR3 DNA follows: TGTGCCAGCAGTTTGTGGGGATCCTACGAGCAGTACTTC. This encodes CASSLWGSYEQYF.

This clonotype has ten or more counts. The genes are TRBV29-1 and TRBJ2-3, with 11 bases that match TRBD2. The CDR3 loop spans 15 amino acids. With V trimmed by 6 bases and J by 1 base, 6 bases remained unmatched. Germline V gene sequence: CDR1 SQVTM, CDR2 ANQGSEA. The CDR3 is CSVLGSGRGTDTQYF. CDR3 nucleotide sequence: TGCAGCGTCCTCGGTAGCGGGAGGGGCACAGATACGCAGTATTTT.

In this sample, this clonotype turned up many times. The J gene is TRBJ1-5, the V gene TRBV10-3, with D unresolved. The V end was cut by 4 bases, the J end by 4 bases, with 5 bases between. The germline CDR1 and CDR2 sequences are ENHRY and SYGVKD. The CDR3 sequence is 12 residues long. Here the CDR3 reads CAISAGNQPQHF. The DNA of the CDR3 is TGTGCCATCAGTGCGGGAAATCAGCCCCAGCATTTT.

At least ten counts were recorded for this clonotype. The V call is TRBV6-5, the J call TRBJ2-7; TRBD1 matches at 7 bases. The CDR3 is 13 amino acids. J lost 5 bases, V lost 6 bases, and 7 bases had no gene match. The V gene's germline CDR1 is MNHEY and CDR2 SVGAGI. CDR3 residues: CASSGTARNEQYF. In DNA form, the CDR3 reads TGTGCCAGCAGCGGGACAGCAAGGAACGAGCAGTACTTC.

This clonotype occurred a few times. The V and J genes are TRBV5-1 and TRBJ2-7; D unclear. Trimming stripped 3 bases from V and 4 bases from J, with 8 bases between. Germline V CDR1 and CDR2: SGHRS, YFSETQ. This CDR3 contains 12 residues. CDR3 DNA: TGCGCCAGCAGCTCGGACCTGTACGAGCAGTACTTC. It specifies CASSSDLYEQYF.

In this sample, this clonotype turned up a few times. The chain uses TRBV7-2 and TRBJ1-1, with D hard to call. Per the germline V gene, CDR1 is SGHTA and CDR2 is FQGNSA. V was trimmed by 1 base and J by 1 base, leaving 7 bases between them. The CDR3 runs to 14 residues. This CDR3 is CASSLGASNTEAFF. CDR3 nucleotides: TGTGCCAGCAGCTTAGGGGCCTCGAACACTGAAGCTTTCTTT.

This clonotype was seen a handful of times. The genes are TRBV28 and TRBJ2-5; perhaps TRBD1 as D (6 bases). The CDR3 is 15 amino acids. Looked up from germline, CDR1 is MDHEN and CDR2 is SYDVKM. Trimming took 5 bases from V and 5 from J, leaving 18 bases between them. CDR3 DNA: TGTGCCAGCAGTCCGACAGGAAAACAAAGGGAGACCCAGTACTTC. Protein product: CASSPTGKQRETQYF. Full variable domain (remainder filled in from reference TRBV28 and TRBJ2-5): DVKVTQSSRYLVKRTGEKVFLECVQDMDHENMFWYRQDPGLGLRLIYFSYDVKMKEKGDIPEGYSVSREKKERFSLILESASTNQTSMYLCASSPTGKQRETQYFGPGTRLLVL.